The T cell receptor (beta chain) described here comes from a study of early T cells in non-severe SARS-CoV-2 infection. MiXCR, run by TCRdb on the 5' RACE reads, gives a single entry per CDR3 protein. The sample holds some 64,000 distinct CDR3 sequences, 9.5% to 14% seen once. The specimen was whole blood. The source of this sequence is an adult who was a healthcare worker with PCR-confirmed SARS-CoV-2 infection or an uninfected control (not recorded which).

The CDR3 DNA is TGTGCCAGCACTCAGGACACGAAATACAATGAGCAGTTCTTC. Protein product: CASTQDTKYNEQFF. V and J are TRBV12-3 or TRBV12-4 and TRBJ2-1; possible D gene TRBD1, 5 bases. Trimming stripped 7 bases from V and 4 bases from J, with 14 bases between. This CDR3 comprises 14 residues.